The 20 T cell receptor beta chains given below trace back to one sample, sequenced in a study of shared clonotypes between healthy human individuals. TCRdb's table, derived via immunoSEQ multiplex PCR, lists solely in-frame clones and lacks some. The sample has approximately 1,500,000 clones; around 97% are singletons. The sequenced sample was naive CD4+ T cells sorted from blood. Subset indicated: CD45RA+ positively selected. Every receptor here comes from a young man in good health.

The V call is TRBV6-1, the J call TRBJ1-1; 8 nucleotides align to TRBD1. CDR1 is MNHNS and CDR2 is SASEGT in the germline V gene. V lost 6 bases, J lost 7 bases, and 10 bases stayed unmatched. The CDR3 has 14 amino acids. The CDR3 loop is CASRDTGGRNEAFF. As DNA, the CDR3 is TGTGCCAGCAGGGATACAGGGGGAAGGAATGAAGCTTTCTTT.

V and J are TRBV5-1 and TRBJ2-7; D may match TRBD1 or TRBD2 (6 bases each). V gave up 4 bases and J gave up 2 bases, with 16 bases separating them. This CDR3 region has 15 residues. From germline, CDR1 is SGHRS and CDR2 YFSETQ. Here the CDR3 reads CASSRTTRGAYEQYF. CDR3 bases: TGCGCCAGCAGCCGGACTACAAGGGGGGCCTACGAGCAGTACTTC. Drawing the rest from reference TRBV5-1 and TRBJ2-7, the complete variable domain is KAGVTQTPRYLIKTRGQQVTLSCSPISGHRSVSWYQQTPGQGLQFLFEYFSETQRNKGNFPGRFSGRQFSNSRSEMNVSTLELGDSALYLCASSRTTRGAYEQYFGPGTRLTVT.

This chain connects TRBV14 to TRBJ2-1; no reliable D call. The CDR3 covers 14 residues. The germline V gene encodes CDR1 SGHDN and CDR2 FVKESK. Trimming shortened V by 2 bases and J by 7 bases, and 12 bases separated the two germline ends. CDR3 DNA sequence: TGTGCCAGCAGCCAACGTTGGATTCGGAATGAGCAGTTCTTC. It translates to CASSQRWIRNEQFF.

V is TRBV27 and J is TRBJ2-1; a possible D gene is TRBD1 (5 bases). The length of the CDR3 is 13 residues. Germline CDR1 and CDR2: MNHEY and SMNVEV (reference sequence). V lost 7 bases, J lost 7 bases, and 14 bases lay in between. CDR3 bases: TGTGCCAGCACCGTTTCGGCAGGGAATGAGCAGTTCTTC. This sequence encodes CASTVSAGNEQFF.

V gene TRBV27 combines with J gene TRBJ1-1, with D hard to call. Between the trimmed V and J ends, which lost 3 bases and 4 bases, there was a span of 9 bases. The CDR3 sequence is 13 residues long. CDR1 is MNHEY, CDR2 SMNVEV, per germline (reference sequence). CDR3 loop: CASSFRSSTEAFF. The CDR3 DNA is TGTGCCAGCAGTTTCAGGTCGAGCACTGAAGCTTTCTTT.

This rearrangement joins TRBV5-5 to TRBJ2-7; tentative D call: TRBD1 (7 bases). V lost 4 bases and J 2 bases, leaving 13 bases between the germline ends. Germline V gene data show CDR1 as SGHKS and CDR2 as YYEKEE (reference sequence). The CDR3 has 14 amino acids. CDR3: CASSPAGQTYEQYF. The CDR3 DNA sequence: TGTGCCAGCAGCCCGGCGGGACAGACCTACGAGCAGTACTTC.

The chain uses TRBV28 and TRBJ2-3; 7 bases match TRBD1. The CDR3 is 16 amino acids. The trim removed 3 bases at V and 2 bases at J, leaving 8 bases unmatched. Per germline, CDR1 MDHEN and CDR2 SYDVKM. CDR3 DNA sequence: TGTGCCAGCAGTTTTGAGGGGGCCGGAATCACAGATACGCAGTATTTT. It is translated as CASSFEGAGITDTQYF.

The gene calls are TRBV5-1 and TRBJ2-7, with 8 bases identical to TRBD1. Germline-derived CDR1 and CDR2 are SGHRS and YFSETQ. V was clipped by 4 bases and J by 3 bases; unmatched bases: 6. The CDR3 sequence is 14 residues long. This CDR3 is CASSQQGGGYEQYF. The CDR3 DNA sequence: TGCGCCAGCAGCCAACAGGGGGGAGGCTACGAGCAGTACTTC.

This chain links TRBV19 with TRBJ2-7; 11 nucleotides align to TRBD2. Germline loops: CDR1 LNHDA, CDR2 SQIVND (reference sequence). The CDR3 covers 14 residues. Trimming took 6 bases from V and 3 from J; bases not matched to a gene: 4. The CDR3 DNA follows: TGTGCCAGTAGGACGACTAGCGGGAACTACGAGCAGTACTTC. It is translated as CASRTTSGNYEQYF.

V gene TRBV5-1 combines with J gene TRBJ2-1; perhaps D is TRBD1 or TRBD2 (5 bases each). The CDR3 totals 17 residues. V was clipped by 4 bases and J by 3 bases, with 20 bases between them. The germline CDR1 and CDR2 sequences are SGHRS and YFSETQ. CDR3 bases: TGCGCCAGCAGCACCGGGGCCTCCCCCTCCTTCTACAATGAGCAGTTCTTC. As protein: CASSTGASPSFYNEQFF. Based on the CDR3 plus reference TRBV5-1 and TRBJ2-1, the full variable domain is KAGVTQTPRYLIKTRGQQVTLSCSPISGHRSVSWYQQTPGQGLQFLFEYFSETQRNKGNFPGRFSGRQFSNSRSEMNVSTLELGDSALYLCASSTGASPSFYNEQFFGPGTRLTVL.

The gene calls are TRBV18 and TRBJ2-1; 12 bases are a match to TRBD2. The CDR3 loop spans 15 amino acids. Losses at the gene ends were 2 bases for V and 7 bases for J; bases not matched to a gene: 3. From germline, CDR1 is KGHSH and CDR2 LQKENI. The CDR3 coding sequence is TGTGCCAGCTCACCAACCGGACTAGCGGGAAATGAGCAGTTCTTC. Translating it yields CASSPTGLAGNEQFF.

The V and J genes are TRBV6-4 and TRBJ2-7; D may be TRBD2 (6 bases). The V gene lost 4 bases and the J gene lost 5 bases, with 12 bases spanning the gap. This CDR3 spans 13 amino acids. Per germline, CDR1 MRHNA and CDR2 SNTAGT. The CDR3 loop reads CASSAEGGNEQYF. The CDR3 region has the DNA TGTGCCAGCAGTGCGGAGGGCGGGAACGAGCAGTACTTC.

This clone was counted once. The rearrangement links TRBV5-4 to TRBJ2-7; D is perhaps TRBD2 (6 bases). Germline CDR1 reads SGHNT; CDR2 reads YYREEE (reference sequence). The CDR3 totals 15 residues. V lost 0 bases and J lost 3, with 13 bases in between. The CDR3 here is CASSLAVSGYYEQYF. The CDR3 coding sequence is TGTGCCAGCAGCTTGGCCGTTAGCGGATACTACGAGCAGTACTTC.

The CDR3 here is CASSFLGGSSSYEQYF. The CDR3 coding sequence is TGTGCCAGCAGCTTCCTGGGTGGTTCCAGTTCCTACGAGCAGTACTTC. The chain joins TRBV5-4 to TRBJ2-7, with D unclear. This CDR3 is 16 amino acids long. The V end was cut by 2 bases, the J end by 1 base, with 16 bases between. Germline assignment: CDR1 SGHNT and CDR2 YYREEE (reference sequence).

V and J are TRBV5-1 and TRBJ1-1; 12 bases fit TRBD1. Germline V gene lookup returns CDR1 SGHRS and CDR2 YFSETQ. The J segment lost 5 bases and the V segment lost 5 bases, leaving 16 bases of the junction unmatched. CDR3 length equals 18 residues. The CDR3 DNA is TGCGCCAGCAGGGCGTACTCCGGGACAGGGGGCGCGAGGACTGAAGCTTTCTTT. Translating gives CASRAYSGTGGARTEAFF.

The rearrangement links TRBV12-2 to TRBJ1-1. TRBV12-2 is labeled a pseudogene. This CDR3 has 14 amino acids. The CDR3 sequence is CASRSGPGGTEAFF. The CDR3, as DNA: TGTGCAAGTCGCTCTGGTCCCGGCGGAACTGAAGCTTTCTTT.

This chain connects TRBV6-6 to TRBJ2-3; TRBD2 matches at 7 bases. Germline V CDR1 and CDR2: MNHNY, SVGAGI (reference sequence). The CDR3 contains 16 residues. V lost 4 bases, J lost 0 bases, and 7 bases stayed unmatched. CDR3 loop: CASSSERGPSTDTQYF. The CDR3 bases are TGTGCCAGCAGTTCGGAGCGGGGCCCAAGCACAGATACGCAGTATTTT.

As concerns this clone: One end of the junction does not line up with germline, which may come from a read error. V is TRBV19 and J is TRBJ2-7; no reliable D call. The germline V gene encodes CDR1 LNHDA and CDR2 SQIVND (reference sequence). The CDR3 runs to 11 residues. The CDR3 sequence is CASSNSNEQYF. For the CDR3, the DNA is TGTGCCAGTAGTAACTCCAACGAGCAGTACTTC.

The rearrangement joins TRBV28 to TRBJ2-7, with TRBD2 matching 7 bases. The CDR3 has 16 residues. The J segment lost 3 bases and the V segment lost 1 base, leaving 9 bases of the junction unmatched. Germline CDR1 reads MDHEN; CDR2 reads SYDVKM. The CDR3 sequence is CASSLSGGSGFYEQYF. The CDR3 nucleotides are TGTGCCAGCAGTTTATCTGGCGGGAGTGGATTCTACGAGCAGTACTTC. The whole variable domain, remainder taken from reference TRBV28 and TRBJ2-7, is DVKVTQSSRYLVKRTGEKVFLECVQDMDHENMFWYRQDPGLGLRLIYFSYDVKMKEKGDIPEGYSVSREKKERFSLILESASTNQTSMYLCASSLSGGSGFYEQYFGPGTRLTVT.

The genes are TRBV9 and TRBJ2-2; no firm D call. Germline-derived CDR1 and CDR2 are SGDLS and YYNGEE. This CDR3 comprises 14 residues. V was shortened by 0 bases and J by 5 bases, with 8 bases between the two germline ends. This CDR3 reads CASSVVQTTGELFF. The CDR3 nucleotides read TGTGCCAGCAGCGTAGTTCAGACTACCGGGGAGCTGTTTTTT.